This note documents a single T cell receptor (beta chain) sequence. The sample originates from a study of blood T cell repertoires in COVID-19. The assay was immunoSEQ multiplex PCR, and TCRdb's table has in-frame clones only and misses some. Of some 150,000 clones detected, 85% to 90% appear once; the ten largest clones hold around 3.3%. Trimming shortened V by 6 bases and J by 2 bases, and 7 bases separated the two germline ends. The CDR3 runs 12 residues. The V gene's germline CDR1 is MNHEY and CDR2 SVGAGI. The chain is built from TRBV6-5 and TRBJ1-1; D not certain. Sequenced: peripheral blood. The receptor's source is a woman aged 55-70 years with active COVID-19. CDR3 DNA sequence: TGTGCCAGCAGCTACCTTAACACTGAAGCTTTCTTT. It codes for CASSYLNTEAFF.